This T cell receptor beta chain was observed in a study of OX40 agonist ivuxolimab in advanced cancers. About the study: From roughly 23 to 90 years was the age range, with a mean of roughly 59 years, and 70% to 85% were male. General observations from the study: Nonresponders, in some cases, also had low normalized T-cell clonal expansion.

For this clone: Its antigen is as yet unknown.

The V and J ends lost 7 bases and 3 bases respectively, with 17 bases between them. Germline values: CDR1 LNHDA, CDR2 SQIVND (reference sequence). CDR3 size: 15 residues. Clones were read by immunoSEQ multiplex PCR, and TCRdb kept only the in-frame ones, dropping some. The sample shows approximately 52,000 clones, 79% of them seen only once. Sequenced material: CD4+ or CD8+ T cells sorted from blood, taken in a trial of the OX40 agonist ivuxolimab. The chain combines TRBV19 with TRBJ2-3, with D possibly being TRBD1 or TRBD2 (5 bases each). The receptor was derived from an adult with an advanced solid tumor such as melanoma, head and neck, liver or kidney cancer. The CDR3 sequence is CASTRGRARTDTQYF. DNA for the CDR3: TGTGCCAGTACCCGGGGCCGGGCGAGGACAGATACGCAGTATTTT.